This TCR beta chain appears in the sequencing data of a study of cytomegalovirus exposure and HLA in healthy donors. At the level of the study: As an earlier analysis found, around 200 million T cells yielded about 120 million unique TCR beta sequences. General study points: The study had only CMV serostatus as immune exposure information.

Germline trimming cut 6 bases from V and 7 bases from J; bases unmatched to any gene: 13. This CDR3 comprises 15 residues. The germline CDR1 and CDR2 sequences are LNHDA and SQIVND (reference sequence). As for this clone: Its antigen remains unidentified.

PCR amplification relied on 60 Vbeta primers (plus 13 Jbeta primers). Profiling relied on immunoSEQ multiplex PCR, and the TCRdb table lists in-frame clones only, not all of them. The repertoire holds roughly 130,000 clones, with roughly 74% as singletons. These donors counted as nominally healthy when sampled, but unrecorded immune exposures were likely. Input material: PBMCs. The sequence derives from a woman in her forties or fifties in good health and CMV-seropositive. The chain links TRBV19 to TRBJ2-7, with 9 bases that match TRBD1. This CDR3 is CASRPQGAVGGEQYF. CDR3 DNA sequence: TGTGCCAGTAGGCCACAGGGGGCAGTGGGCGGAGAGCAGTACTTC.